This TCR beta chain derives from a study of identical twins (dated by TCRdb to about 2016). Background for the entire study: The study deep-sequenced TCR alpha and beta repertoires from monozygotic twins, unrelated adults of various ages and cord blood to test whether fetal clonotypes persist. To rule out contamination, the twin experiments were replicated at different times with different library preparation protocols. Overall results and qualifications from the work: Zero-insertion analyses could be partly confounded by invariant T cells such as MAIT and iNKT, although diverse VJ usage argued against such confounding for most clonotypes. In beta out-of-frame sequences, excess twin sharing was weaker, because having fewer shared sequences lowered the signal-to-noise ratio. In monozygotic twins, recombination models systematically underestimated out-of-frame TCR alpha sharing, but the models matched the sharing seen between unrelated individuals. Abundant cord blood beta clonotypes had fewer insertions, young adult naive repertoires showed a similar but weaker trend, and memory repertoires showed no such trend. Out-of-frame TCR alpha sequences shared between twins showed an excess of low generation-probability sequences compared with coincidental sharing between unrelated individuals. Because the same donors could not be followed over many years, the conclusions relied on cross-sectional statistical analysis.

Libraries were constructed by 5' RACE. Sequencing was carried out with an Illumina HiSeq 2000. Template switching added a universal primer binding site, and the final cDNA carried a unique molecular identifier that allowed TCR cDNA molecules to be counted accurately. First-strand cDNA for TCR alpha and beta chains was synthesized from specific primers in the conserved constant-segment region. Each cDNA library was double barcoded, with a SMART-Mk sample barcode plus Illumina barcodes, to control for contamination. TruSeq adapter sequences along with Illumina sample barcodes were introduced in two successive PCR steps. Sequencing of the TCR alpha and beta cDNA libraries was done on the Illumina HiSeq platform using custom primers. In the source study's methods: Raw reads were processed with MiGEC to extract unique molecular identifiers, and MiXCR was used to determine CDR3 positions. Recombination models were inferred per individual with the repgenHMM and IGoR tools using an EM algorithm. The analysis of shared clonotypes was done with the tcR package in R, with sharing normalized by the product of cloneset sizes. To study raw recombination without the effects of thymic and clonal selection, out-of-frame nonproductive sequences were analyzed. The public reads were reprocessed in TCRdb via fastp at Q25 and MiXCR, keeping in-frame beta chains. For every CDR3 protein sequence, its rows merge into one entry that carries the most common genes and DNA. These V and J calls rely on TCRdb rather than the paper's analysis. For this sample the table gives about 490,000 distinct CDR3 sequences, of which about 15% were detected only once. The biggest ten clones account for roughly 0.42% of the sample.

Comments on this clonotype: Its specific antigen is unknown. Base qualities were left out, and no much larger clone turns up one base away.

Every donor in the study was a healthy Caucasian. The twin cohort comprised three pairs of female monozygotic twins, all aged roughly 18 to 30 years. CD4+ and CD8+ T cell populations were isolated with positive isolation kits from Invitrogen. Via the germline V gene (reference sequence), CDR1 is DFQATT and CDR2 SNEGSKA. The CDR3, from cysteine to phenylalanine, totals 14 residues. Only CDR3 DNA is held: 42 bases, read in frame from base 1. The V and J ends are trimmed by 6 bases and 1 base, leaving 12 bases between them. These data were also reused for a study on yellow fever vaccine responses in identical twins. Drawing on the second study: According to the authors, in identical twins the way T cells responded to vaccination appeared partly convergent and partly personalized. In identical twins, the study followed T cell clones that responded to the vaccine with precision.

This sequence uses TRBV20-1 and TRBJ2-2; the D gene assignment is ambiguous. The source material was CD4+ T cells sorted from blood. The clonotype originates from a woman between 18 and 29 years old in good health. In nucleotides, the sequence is TGCAGTGCCCCGACGGCCTGGAACACCGGGGAGCTGTTTTTT. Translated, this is CSAPTAWNTGELFF.